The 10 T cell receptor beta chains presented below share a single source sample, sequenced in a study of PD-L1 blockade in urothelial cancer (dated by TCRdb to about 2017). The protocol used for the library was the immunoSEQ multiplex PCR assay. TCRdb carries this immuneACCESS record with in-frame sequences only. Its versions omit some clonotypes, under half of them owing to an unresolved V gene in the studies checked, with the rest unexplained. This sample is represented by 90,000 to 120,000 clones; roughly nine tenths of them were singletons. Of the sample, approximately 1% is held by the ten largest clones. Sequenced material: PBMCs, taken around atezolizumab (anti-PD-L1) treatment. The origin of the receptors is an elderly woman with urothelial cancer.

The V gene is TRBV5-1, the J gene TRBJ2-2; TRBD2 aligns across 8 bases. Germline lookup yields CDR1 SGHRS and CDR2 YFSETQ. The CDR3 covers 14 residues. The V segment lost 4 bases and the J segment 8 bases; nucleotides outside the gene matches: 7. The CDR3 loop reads CASSISGREGELFF. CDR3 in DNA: TGCGCCAGCAGCATCAGCGGGAGAGAGGGGGAGCTGTTTTTT.

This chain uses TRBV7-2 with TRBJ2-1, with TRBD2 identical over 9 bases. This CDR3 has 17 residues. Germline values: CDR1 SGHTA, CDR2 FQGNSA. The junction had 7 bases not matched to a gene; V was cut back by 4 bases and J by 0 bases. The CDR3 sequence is CASSWSTSGSSYNEQFF. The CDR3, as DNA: TGTGCCAGCAGCTGGTCGACTAGCGGAAGCTCCTACAATGAGCAGTTCTTC.

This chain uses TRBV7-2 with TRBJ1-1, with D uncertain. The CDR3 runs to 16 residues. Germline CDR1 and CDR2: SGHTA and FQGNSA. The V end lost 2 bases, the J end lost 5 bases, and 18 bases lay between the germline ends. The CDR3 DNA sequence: TGTGCCAGCAGCTTAAGTGGGCTGGCGCGGGCTACTGAAGCTTTCTTT. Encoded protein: CASSLSGLARATEAFF.

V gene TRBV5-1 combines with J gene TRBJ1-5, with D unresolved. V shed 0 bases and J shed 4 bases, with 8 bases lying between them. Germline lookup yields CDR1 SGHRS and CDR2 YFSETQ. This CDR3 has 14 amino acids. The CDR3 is CASSLDSPNQPQHF. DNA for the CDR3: TGCGCCAGCAGCTTGGACAGCCCAAATCAGCCCCAGCATTTT.

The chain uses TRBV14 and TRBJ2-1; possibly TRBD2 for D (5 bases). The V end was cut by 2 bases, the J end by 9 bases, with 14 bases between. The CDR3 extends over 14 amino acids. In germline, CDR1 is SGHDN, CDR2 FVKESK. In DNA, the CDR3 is TGTGCCAGCAGCCAAAGTGGACTCCTGGGTGAGCAGTTCTTC. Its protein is CASSQSGLLGEQFF.

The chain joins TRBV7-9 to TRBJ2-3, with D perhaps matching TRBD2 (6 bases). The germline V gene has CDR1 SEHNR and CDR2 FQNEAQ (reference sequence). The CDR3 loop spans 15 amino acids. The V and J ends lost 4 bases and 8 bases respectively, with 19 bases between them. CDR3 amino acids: CASSSPGLASGTQYF. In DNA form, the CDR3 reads TGTGCCAGCAGCTCTCCGGGACTTGCGTCCGGTACGCAGTATTTT.

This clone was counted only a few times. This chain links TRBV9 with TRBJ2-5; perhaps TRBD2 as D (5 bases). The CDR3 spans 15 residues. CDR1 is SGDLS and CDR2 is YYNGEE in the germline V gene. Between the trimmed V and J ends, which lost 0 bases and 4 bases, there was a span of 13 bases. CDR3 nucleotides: TGTGCCAGCAGCGTAGCTCTCGGGGAAAGAGAGACCCAGTACTTC. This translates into CASSVALGERETQYF.

Written as DNA, the CDR3 is TGCGCCAGCAGCCCGGGGGGGACAGGGGGCGCCGAGCAGTACTTC. This encodes CASSPGGTGGAEQYF. The genes are TRBV5-1 and TRBJ2-7; the match to TRBD1 covers 12 bases. The germline V gene has CDR1 SGHRS and CDR2 YFSETQ. The CDR3 extends over 15 amino acids. J gave up 6 bases and V 4 bases, and 8 bases lay outside the gene matches. Full variable domain (missing parts from reference TRBV5-1 and TRBJ2-7): KAGVTQTPRYLIKTRGQQVTLSCSPISGHRSVSWYQQTPGQGLQFLFEYFSETQRNKGNFPGRFSGRQFSNSRSEMNVSTLELGDSALYLCASSPGGTGGAEQYFGPGTRLTVT.

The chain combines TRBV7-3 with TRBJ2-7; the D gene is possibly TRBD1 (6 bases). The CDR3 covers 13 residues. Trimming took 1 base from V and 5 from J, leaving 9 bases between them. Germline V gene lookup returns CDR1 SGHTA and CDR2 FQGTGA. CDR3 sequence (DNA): TGTGCCAGCAGCTTAAACCAGGGGAACGAGCAGTACTTC. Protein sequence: CASSLNQGNEQYF.

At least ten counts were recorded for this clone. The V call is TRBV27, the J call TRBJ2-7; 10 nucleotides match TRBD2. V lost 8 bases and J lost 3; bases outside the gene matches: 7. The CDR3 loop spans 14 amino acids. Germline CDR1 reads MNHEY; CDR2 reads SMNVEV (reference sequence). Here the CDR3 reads CASRAASGSYEQYF. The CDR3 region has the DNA TGTGCCAGCCGGGCGGCTAGCGGGAGCTACGAGCAGTACTTC.